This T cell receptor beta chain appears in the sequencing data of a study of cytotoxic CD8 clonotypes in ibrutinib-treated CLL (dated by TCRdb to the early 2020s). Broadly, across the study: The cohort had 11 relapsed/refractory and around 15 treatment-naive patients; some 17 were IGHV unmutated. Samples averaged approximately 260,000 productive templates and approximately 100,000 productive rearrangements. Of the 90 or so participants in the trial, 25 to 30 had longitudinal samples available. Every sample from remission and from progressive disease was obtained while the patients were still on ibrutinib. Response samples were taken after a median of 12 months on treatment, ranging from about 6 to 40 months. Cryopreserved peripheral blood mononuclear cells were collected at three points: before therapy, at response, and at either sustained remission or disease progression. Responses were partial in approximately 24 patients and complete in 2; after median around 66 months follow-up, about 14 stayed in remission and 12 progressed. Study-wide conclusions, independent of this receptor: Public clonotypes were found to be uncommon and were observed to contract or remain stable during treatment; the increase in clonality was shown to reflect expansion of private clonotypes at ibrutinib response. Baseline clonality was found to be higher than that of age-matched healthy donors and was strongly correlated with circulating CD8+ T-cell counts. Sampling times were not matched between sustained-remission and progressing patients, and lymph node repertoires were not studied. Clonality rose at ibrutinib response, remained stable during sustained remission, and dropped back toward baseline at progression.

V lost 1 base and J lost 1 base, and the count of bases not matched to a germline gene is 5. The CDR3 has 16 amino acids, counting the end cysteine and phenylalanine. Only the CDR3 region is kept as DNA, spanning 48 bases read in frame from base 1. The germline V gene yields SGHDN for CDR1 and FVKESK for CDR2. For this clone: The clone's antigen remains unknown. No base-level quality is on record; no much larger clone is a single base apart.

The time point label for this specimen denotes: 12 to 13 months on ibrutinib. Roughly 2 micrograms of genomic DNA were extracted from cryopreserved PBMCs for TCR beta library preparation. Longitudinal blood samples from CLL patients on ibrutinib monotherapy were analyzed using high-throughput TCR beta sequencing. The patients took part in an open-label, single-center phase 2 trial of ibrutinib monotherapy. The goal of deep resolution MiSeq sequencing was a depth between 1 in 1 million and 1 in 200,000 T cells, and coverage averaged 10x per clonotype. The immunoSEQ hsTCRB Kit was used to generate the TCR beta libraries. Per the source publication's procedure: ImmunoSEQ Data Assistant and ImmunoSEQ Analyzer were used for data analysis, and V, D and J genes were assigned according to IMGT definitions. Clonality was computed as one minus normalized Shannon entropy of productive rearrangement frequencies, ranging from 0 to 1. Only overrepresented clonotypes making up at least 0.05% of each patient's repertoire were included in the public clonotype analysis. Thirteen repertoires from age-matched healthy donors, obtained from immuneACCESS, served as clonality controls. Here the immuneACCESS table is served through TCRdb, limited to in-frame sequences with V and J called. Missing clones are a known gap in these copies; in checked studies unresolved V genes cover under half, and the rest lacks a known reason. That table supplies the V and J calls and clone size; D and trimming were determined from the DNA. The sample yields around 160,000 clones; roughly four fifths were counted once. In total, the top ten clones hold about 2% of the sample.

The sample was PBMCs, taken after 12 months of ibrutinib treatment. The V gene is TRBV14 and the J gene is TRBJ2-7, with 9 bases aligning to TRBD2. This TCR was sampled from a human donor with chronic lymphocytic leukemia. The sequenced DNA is TGTGCCAGCAGCCAAGCCAAGACTAGCGGTTCCTACGAGCAGTACTTC. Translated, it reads CASSQAKTSGSYEQYF.